This T cell receptor (beta chain) was recovered during a study of cytomegalovirus exposure and HLA in healthy donors. The germline CDR1 and CDR2 sequences are LGHNT and FRNRAP. This CDR3 contains 15 residues. Trimming took 0 bases from V and 4 from J, leaving 12 bases between them. As regards this clone: Its target is not known.

Study-wide points: In a later analysis, HLA-associated beta chains showed higher expansion and lower generation probabilities than comparable chains. A later analysis reportedly identified an Asian-associated ancestry cluster as carrying fewer N-insertions than the approximately 670-donor mean.

Primers: 60 Vbeta forward and 13 Jbeta reverse. Only in-frame clones appear in the TCRdb table, and some are missing; sequencing was by immunoSEQ multiplex PCR. Counted here are 100,000 to 150,000 clones, around three quarters occurring once; the ten biggest clones make up under 3%. This chain links TRBV12-5 with TRBJ1-2; tentatively, D is TRBD1 (5 bases). The sample consisted of PBMCs. This clonotype was sampled from a woman aged 55-70 years in good health and CMV-seropositive. CDR3 coding DNA: TGTGCTAGTGGTTTGGTAAGCGGGACTTCCTATGGCTACACCTTC. Translation: CASGLVSGTSYGYTF.